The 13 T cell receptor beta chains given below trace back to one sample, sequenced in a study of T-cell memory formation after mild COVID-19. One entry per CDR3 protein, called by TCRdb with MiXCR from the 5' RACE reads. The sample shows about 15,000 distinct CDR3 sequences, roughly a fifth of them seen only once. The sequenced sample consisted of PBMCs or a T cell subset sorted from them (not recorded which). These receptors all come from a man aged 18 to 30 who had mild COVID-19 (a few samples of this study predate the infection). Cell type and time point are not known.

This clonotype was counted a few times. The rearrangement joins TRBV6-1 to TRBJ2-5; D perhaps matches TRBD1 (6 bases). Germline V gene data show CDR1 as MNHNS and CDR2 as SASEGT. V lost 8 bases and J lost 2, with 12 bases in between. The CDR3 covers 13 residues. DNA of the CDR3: TGTGCCAGCGTCAGGGGCGTTCAAGAGACCCAGTACTTC. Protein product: CASVRGVQETQYF.

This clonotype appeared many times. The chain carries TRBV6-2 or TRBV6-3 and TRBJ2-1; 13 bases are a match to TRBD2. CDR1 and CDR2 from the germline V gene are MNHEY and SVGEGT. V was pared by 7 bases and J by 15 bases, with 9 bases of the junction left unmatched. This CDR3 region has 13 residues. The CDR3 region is CASTTSGGNVAFF. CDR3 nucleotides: TGTGCCAGCACGACTAGCGGGGGGAATGTCGCGTTCTTC.

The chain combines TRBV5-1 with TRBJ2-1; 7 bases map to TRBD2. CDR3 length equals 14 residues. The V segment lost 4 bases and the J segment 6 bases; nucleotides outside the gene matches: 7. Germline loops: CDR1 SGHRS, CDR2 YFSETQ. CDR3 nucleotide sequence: TGCGCCAGCAGCCCAACCGGGACTACCAATGAGCAGTTCTTC. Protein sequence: CASSPTGTTNEQFF.

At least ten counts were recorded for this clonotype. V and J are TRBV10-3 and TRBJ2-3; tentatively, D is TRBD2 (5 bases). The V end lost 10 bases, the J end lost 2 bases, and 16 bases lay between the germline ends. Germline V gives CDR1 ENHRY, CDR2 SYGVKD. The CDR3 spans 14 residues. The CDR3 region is CATLGEPSTDTQYF. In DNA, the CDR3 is TGTGCCACCCTCGGGGAGCCCTCCACAGATACGCAGTATTTT.

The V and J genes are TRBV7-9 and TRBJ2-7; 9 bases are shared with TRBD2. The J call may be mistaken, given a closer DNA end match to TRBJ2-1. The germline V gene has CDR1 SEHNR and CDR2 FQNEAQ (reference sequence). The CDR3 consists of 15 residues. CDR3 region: CASSLGGRAYNEQFF. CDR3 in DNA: TGTGCCAGCAGCTTAGGCGGGAGGGCCTACAATGAGCAGTTCTTC.

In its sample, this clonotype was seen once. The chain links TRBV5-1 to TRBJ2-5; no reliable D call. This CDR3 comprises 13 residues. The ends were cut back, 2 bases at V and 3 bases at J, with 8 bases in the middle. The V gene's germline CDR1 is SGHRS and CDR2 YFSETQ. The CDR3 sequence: CASSLGSEETQYF. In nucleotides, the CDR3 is TGCGCCAGCAGCTTAGGCAGCGAAGAGACCCAGTACTTC. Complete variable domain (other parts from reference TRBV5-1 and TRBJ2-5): KAGVTQTPRYLIKTRGQQVTLSCSPISGHRSVSWYQQTPGQGLQFLFEYFSETQRNKGNFPGRFSGRQFSNSRSEMNVSTLELGDSALYLCASSLGSEETQYFGPGTRLLVL.

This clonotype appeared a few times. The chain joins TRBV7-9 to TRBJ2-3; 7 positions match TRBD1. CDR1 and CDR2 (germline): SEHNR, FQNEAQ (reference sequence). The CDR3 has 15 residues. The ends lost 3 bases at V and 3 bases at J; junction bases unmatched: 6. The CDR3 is CASSLRGRITDTQYF. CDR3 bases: TGTGCCAGCAGCTTGAGGGGGCGGATTACAGATACGCAGTATTTT.

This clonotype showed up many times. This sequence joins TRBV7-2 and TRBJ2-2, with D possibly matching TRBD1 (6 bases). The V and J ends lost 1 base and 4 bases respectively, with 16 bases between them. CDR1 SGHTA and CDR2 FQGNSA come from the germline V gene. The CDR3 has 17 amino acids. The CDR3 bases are TGTGCCAGCAGCTTAGATCTTGGGGGCGGACCCACCGGGGAGCTGTTTTTT. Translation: CASSLDLGGGPTGELFF.

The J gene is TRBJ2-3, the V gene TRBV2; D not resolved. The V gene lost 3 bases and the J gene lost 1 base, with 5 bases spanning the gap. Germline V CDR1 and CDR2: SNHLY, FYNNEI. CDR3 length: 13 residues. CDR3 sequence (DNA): TGTGCCAGCAGTGAGGCCCGCACAGATACGCAGTATTTT. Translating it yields CASSEARTDTQYF.

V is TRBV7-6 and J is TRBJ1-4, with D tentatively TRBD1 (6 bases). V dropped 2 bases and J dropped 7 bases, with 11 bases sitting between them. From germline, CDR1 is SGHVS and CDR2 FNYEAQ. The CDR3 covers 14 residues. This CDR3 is CASSLRGAAEKLFF. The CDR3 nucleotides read TGTGCCAGCAGCTTAAGGGGGGCGGCTGAAAAACTGTTTTTT.

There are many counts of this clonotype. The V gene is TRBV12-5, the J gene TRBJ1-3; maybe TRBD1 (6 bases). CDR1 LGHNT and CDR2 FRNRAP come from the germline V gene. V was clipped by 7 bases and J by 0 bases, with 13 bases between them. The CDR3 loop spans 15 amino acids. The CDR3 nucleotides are TGTGCTAGTGATTTTACAGGGCGCTCTGGAAACACCATATATTTT. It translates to CASDFTGRSGNTIYF.

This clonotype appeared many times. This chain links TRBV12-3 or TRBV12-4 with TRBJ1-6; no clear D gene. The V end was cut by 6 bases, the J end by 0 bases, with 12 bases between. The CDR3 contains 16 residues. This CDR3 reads CASSPRDPSYNSPLHF. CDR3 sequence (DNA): TGTGCCAGCAGCCCACGGGATCCCTCCTATAATTCACCCCTCCACTTT.

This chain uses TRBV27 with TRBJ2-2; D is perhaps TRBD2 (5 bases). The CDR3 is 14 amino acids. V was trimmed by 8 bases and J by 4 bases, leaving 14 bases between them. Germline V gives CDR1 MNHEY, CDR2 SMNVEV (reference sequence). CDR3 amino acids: CASRGWAITGELFF. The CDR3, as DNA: TGTGCCAGCCGGGGATGGGCGATCACCGGGGAGCTGTTTTTT.